This T cell receptor beta chain was documented in a study of cytomegalovirus exposure and HLA in healthy donors (TCRdb year 2017). Turning to the overall study: An earlier analysis of roughly 500 of the donors reported roughly 270 Gb of sequence data and around 120 million unique TCR beta sequences from around 200 million T cells. Because of strong linkage in the cohort, roughly five DR-DQ haplotypes were treated as single units for association and clustering. Among 300 to 500 genotyped donors of the cohort, an average of about 240,000 unique TCR beta nucleotide sequences was sequenced per donor, of which about 18% were non-productive. HLA typing covered class I and class II loci at four-digit resolution. An early release covering about 600 HLA-typed donors comprised approximately 290 gigabases of sequencing data and 65 million to 100 million unique TCR sequences. Using immunosequencing, the study profiled T cell repertoires from 640 or so subjects and related those repertoires to cytomegalovirus serostatus. The study aimed to test whether cataloging public T cell receptors could reveal signatures of past pathogen exposure. A later genetic analysis used genome-wide SNP genotypes for about three fifths of the 666 donors, treating that subset as a discovery cohort. Besides the first cohort of 666 subjects, a separate validation cohort made up of 120 different subjects was used. Typing coverage varied by locus: roughly 629-640 donors for A, B, C, DRB1 and DQB1; more than 500 for DQA1; about 590 for DPA1; approximately 450 for DPB1. Donor age, sex, ethnicity and CMV serostatus were collected together with the repertoire data. To predict cytomegalovirus infection status, the study brought together high-throughput TCR immunosequencing, statistical association of individual TCRs with disease status, and machine learning. A later analysis re-analyzed previously published TCR beta repertoires from roughly 600 donors and added high-resolution HLA genotyping to study TCR occurrence patterns. Of the roughly 400 genotyped donors, approximately 82% fell in the genetic ancestry cluster associated with self-reported Caucasian donors. Rather than drawing on any new phenotypic data, the later analysis identified candidate immune exposures from TCR beta sequences and the way those sequences occurred across donors. All discovery cohort repertoires had been generated on a single sequencing platform. An earlier analysis of roughly 600 of the donors used high-throughput TCR beta sequencing to judge whether each TCR beta V gene segment behaved as functional or pseudogenic.

Overall study results and their limits: Several of the top co-occurrence clusters appeared to be linked to parvovirus B19, influenza, CMV and Epstein-Barr virus, according to a later analysis. In a later analysis, the rate of TCR association differed among HLA loci, with DRB1 alleles having the most associated TCRs and HLA-C alleles having the fewest. About 17 rarely observed V segments, including chromosome 9 orphons, were excluded from the earlier analysis of approximately 600 of the donors because counts were too low. Linkage disequilibrium might explain the correlated functional status among segregating V segments, but an unknown experimental factor could not be excluded. Strong co-occurrence of HLA alleles, especially DR and DQ, made assigning TCR associations to individual alleles difficult. A cluster of highly shared sequence variants was judged likely to be a technical artifact of the sequencing pipeline. Only TCR beta chains were sequenced in this cohort, and the absence of alpha or paired-chain data limited detectable features. According to the authors, the approach could potentially be generalized to other disease states and immunological phenotypes. A further reported finding was that TCR beta sequences accurately predicted the HLA-A and HLA-B alleles for most subjects in the first cohort. The study listed approximately 150 TCR beta chains as associated with cytomegalovirus. The 87-base-pair reads could not distinguish some IMGT-functional V segments, including TRBV6-2 and TRBV6-3, so those segments were excluded. In both the original and validation cohorts, the classifier was reported to diagnose cytomegalovirus status with high specificity and sensitivity. Compared with the 666-donor mean, donors in an Asian-associated ancestry cluster had fewer N-insertions in productive TCRs, according to a later genetic analysis. A later analysis associated 16,951 TCR beta sequences with specific HLA alleles at a false discovery rate of 0.05. CMV serostatus was the only immune exposure information available for the cohort. Sequencing depth was assumed to be roughly uniform across donors in the presence/absence analyses, though that assumption may not hold. In a later genetic analysis, a missense DCLRE1C variant was associated with V-gene and J-gene trimming of TCR beta chains, and the association was replicated in an independent cohort. A later analysis found that most CMV-associated TCR beta chains appeared HLA-restricted, with HLA associations seemingly driven largely by CMV exposure. In an earlier analysis of over 550 of the donors, most TCR beta V segments were observed in productive rearrangements about 90% or about 30% of the time, broadly matching IMGT annotations. A later analysis found that HLA-associated TCR beta chains were more clonally expanded and had lower generation probabilities than equally common non-associated chains. Most TCR sequences were seen in very few donors, while some public TCRs were found in many individuals. Because HLA typing was missing for some donors at each locus, association tests included only the typed subset. In vitro tests confirmed that a few of the cytomegalovirus-associated TCR beta chains recognize cytomegalovirus antigens.

Trimming at the junction amounts to 3 bases on V and 5 bases on J, and the germline ends lie 11 bases apart. The CDR3 spans 14 residues, from the cysteine through the phenylalanine. Just the 42-base CDR3 DNA is kept, in frame starting at base 1. The germline V gene (reference sequence) supplies CDR1 WNHNN and CDR2 SYGVQD. The library was generated by the immunoSEQ multiplex PCR assay. For the multiplex PCR, a mixture combining 60 forward primers for TCR Vbeta segments and 13 reverse primers for TCR Jbeta segments was used. A multiplex PCR assay on genomic DNA amplified the CDR3 region of rearranged TCR beta genes. On the Illumina HiSeq System, the amplified TCR beta libraries were sequenced as 87-base-pair reads. Regarding the original processing steps: A later analysis tallied tens of millions of unique TCR beta chains across the 650 to 750 repertoires, and about 12 million of those chains were shared by two or more donors. Raw reads were error-corrected and collapsed into unique sequences by a nearest-neighbor algorithm in which closely related sequences were merged to remove PCR and sequencing errors. CDR3 sequences were aligned to IMGT reference sequences to assign V, D and J gene segments. Each retained sequence needed at least a six-nucleotide match to both a V gene segment and a J gene segment. A rearrangement was called productive if the CDR3 had no stop codons and remained in frame with V and J, and every other rearrangement was called non-productive. CDR3 was defined by IMGT convention, running from the second conserved V-encoded cysteine to the conserved J-encoded phenylalanine. In an earlier analysis of roughly 610 of the donors, sequences lacking an unambiguous match to a single V gene segment were excluded. In an earlier analysis of a few hundred of the donors, V segments were called functional above 56.7% productive rearrangements and were called segregating when the between-donor standard deviation exceeded 5%. To diagnose cytomegalovirus status from the catalog of TCR beta chain sequences, a statistical classification framework was built. A later analysis assigned V and J genes by comparing TCR nucleotide sequences with IMGT/GENE-DB human TR gene sequences. A later analysis assigned CDR3 sequences and most-parsimonious VDJ recombination scenarios with the TCRdist pipeline. A later analysis defined each TCR beta chain by its CDR3 amino acid sequence plus V-gene family, and excluded reads lacking a unique V-gene family. In a later analysis, 500 to 700 highly shared, low-generation-probability nucleotide sequences were removed to address suspected cross-contamination and a sequencing artifact. For each public chain, a later analysis derived a clonal expansion index from normalized ranks of inferred template counts within each repertoire. In a later analysis, generation probabilities were computed using a VDJ recombination model fitted to out-of-frame rearrangements, and the results were checked against IGoR. A later analysis scored TCR-TCR, TCR-HLA and TCR-CMV co-occurrence with hypergeometric tests, applying a repertoire-size bias correction to TCR pairs. False discovery rates were estimated in a later analysis by permuting HLA or CMV assignments 20 times. A later analysis grouped co-occurring TCRs with DBSCAN, adding TCRdist sequence similarity when clustering within HLA-allele-positive subsets. Co-occurrence clustering excluded repertoires with fewer than 30,000 or more than 120,000 public chains, plus five with anomalous nucleotide sharing. TCRdb obtained this table from immuneACCESS and retained in-frame rearrangements with V and J assigned. These tables miss some clones; where compared with another copy, unresolved V genes account for less than half of the shortfall, and the remainder is unexplained. The DNA was the basis for D and trimming; V, J and clone size are from that table. Counted in this sample were 85,000 to 130,000 clones; around 71% of them appeared once. The top ten clonotypes cover roughly 0.79% of the sample.

On this clone itself: Which antigen it targets is not known. Base qualities are not recorded, but no much larger clone differs from it by a single base.

The cohort was made up of 500 to 800 healthy bone marrow donors. At the time of sampling, every cohort member was nominally healthy, though immune exposures that went unrecorded were likely present. The donor tested CMV seronegative, placing the donor among the 350 or so seronegative members of the cohort. A peripheral blood sample was collected from each donor, and TCR beta sequencing was performed on peripheral blood mononuclear cells. The Qiagen DNeasy Blood Extraction Kit was used to extract genomic DNA from the blood cell samples. The receptor's source is a boy aged 5-17 years in good health and CMV-seronegative. What was sequenced was PBMCs. The chain joins TRBV10-1 to TRBJ2-1; tentative D gene TRBD1, with 6 bases matching. For the CDR3, the sequence is CASSDPTGNNEQFF. The DNA sequence is TGCGCCAGCAGTGACCCGACAGGAAACAATGAGCAGTTCTTC.